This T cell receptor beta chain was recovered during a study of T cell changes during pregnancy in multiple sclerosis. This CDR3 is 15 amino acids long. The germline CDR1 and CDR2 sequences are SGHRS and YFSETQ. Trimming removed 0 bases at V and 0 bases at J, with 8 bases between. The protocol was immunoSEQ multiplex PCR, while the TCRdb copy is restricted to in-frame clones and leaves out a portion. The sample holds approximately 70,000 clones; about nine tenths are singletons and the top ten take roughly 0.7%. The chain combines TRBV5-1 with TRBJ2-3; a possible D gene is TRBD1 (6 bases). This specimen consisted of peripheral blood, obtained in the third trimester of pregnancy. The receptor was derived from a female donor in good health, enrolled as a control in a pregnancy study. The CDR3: CASSLEQGSTDTQYF. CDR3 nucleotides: TGCGCCAGCAGCTTGGAACAGGGTAGCACAGATACGCAGTATTTT.